This T cell receptor (beta chain) was identified in a study of blood T cell dynamics during melanoma immunotherapy. This clone was detected a few times. Sample time point: week 3, after first cycle of checkpoint inhibitor. Apart from a couple of fast progressors, RECIST 1.1 response was judged 12 weeks post-infusion. Patients had no prior systemic cancer treatment, immunosuppressants or other active cancers. V was cut by 5 bases and J by 1 base, with 11 bases left in between. The CDR3 contains 15 residues. Germline assignment: CDR1 MNHNY and CDR2 SVGAGI (reference sequence). Assay used: immunoSEQ multiplex PCR; TCRdb lists only in-frame clones, some missing. Of about 6,300 clones in the sample, roughly 86% were seen once.

The TCR comes from a human donor with melanoma. The sequencing here drew on blood, taken from a patient treated with checkpoint blockade. V and J are TRBV6-6 and TRBJ2-2; D is ambiguous. The CDR3 region is CASSGLGLNTGELFF. The CDR3, as DNA: TGTGCCAGCAGTGGCTTAGGGCTGAACACCGGGGAGCTGTTTTTT.